The 8 T cell receptor beta chains below all came from one sample that was sequenced in a study of blood T cell repertoires in COVID-19. Here immunoSEQ multiplex PCR was the method, and the copy in TCRdb shows in-frame clones only, minus some. The sample holds under 300,000 clones; 84% are singletons and the top ten take under 4.5%. The material sequenced was peripheral blood. The receptors come from a man aged 50 or older with acute or convalescent COVID-19.

The chain carries TRBV5-4 and TRBJ2-3, with 7 bases lining up with TRBD2. Losses at the gene ends were 4 bases for V and 4 bases for J; bases not matched to a gene: 15. The CDR3 has 17 amino acids. Germline CDR1 SGHNT, CDR2 YYREEE (reference sequence). CDR3 bases: TGTGCCAGCAGCCTCCCCCTGGGGGAGGGAACCTCAGATACGCAGTATTTT. This codes for CASSLPLGEGTSDTQYF.

This sequence joins TRBV2 and TRBJ2-1, with 8 bases matching TRBD2. Germline V gene data show CDR1 as SNHLY and CDR2 as FYNNEI. V was pared by 2 bases and J by 6 bases, with 6 bases of the junction left unmatched. CDR3 length equals 15 residues. The CDR3 nucleotides are TGTGCCAGCAGTGAAAGGGCTAGCGGGTTCAATGAGCAGTTCTTC. Protein sequence: CASSERASGFNEQFF.

This clone was seen only a few times. V gene TRBV28 combines with J gene TRBJ1-2, with 7 bases matching TRBD1. The J segment lost 5 bases and the V segment lost 5 bases, leaving 5 bases of the junction unmatched. Germline loops: CDR1 MDHEN, CDR2 SYDVKM. There are 13 residues in the CDR3. DNA for the CDR3: TGTGCCAGCAGTCCAACAGGGGCATATGGCTACACCTTC. Protein: CASSPTGAYGYTF.

Concerning this clone: This CDR3 is also generated by other DNA sequences in the sample. The V gene is TRBV19, the J gene TRBJ1-1, with D hard to call. Trimming left V 3 bases short and J 1 base short, with 6 bases between. The CDR3 covers 13 residues. Germline V gene sequence: CDR1 LNHDA, CDR2 SQIVND (reference sequence). This CDR3 reads CASSINRNTEAFF. CDR3 in DNA: TGTGCCAGTAGTATTAACAGGAACACTGAAGCTTTCTTT.

This clone was found a few times. The J gene is TRBJ1-2, the V gene TRBV27; D unclear. CDR1 is MNHEY, CDR2 SMNVEV, per germline (reference sequence). CDR3 length equals 13 residues. V was shortened by 6 bases and J by 5 bases, with 13 bases between the two germline ends. CDR3 DNA sequence: TGTGCCAGCAGCCCGGTACAGTTTTATGGCTACACCTTC. Protein product: CASSPVQFYGYTF.

This clone occurred a few times. The chain joins TRBV28 to TRBJ1-6, with D possibly TRBD1 on 6 matching bases. Germline CDR1 and CDR2: MDHEN and SYDVKM. The CDR3 loop spans 12 amino acids. V lost 10 bases and J 13 bases, leaving 17 bases between the germline ends. The CDR3 protein is CATLAGVRPLHF. In DNA form, the CDR3 reads TGTGCCACTCTGGCAGGGGTTCGTCCCCTCCACTTT.

This sequence joins TRBV27 and TRBJ1-2; D is perhaps TRBD1 (6 bases). Trimming stripped 2 bases from V and 4 bases from J, with 14 bases between. Germline V CDR1 and CDR2: MNHEY, SMNVEV (reference sequence). The CDR3 spans 15 residues. The CDR3 DNA reads TGTGCCAGCAGTTTACGGCCAGGGGCGGGCTATGGCTACACCTTC. Translating it yields CASSLRPGAGYGYTF.

This rearrangement joins TRBV11-1 to TRBJ2-7; unclear D gene. The V and J ends lost 6 bases and 3 bases respectively, with 6 bases between them. CDR1 is SGHAT, CDR2 FQDESV, per germline (reference sequence). This CDR3 comprises 11 residues. CDR3 DNA sequence: TGTGCCAGCAGTGTCGGCTACGAGCAGTACTTC. Translating it yields CASSVGYEQYF. The complete variable domain, with remaining parts taken from reference TRBV11-1 and TRBJ2-7, reads EAEVAQSPRYKITEKSQAVAFWCDPISGHATLYWYRQILGQGPELLVQFQDESVVDDSQLPKDRFSAERLKGVDSTLKIQPAELGDSAMYLCASSVGYEQYFGPGTRLTVT.